This TCR beta chain is drawn from a study of T-cell memory formation after mild COVID-19. On the study more broadly: TCR clusters were mostly confined to one donor each.

This clonotype has just a few counts. What it binds is not known. One end of the junction does not line up with germline, which may come from a read error. 5'RACE primed from the constant segment yielded TCR alpha and TCR beta cDNA libraries bearing sample barcodes and UMIs. TCRdb passed the 5' RACE reads through MiXCR, listing each CDR3 protein once. The sample shows roughly 310,000 distinct CDR3 sequences, approximately 15% of them seen only once. The study, taken as a whole, reports: A second wave of clones peaked on day 37, and their SARS-CoV-2 specificity went unconfirmed. Pre-infection memory showed some responding clones, and this suggested that cross-reactive memory joined.

The CDR3 is 15 residues long. Germline V lookup: CDR1 LGHDT, CDR2 YNNKEL (reference sequence). Material for sequencing was PBMCs or a T cell subset sorted from them (not recorded which). This receptor was obtained from a man between 18 and 35 years old who had mild COVID-19 (a few samples of this study predate the infection). Cell type and time point are not known. The chain uses TRBV3-1 and TRBJ2-1; D assignment may be TRBD1 or TRBD2 (5 bases each). DNA of the CDR3: TGTGCCAGCAGCCCCTCCGGGACGCCCTACGATGAGCAGTTCTTC. It specifies CASSPSGTPYDEQFF.